This T cell receptor beta chain was profiled in a study of response to subunit inactivated influenza vaccine. Study conclusions and caveats: T cells newly recruited by each seasonal influenza vaccination are few, the authors suggested.

The CDR3 runs 15 residues. Trimming cost V 6 bases and J 5 bases; bases outside gene matches: 10. Germline CDR1 reads MGHDK; CDR2 reads SYGVNS. With respect to this clonotype: The antigen is unknown.

A single record per CDR3 protein comes from TCRdb applying MiXCR to the RT-PCR reads. The sample records some 640,000 distinct CDR3 sequences, 11% to 15% being singletons. The starting material was PBMCs from blood, obtained 14 to 15 days before vaccination. This sequence was found in a man between 45 and 60 years old who received an inactivated influenza vaccine. J is TRBJ2-3 and V is TRBV25-1; TRBD1 agrees at 8 bases. The CDR3 DNA reads as TGTGCCAGCAGGGAGGGACAGGTCGATGGAGATACGCAGTATTTT. Its translation: CASREGQVDGDTQYF.